Below are 28 T cell receptor beta chains sequenced from a single sample in a study of T-cell reconstitution after alpha-beta-depleted transplantation in children. Preparation of the TCRbeta library involved a method that used unique molecular identifiers. TCRdb re-analysed the PCR reads in MiXCR, keeping a single row per CDR3 protein. The sample shows about 300,000 distinct CDR3 sequences, 10% of them seen only once. Sequencing was performed on PBMCs, taken before TCRalphabeta/CD19-depleted stem cell transplant. The receptors shown here come from a boy under two years old with acute myeloid leukemia, due to receive a stem cell transplant.

In its sample, this clonotype was seen many times. V and J are TRBV3-1 and TRBJ1-6; 7 positions match TRBD1. Looked up from germline, CDR1 is LGHDT and CDR2 is YNNKEL (reference sequence). Trimming cost V 1 base and J 4 bases; bases outside gene matches: 10. The length of the CDR3 is 18 residues. DNA of the CDR3: TGTGCCAGCAGCCAAGGACGAACAGGGGCAGGGTATAATTCACCCCTCCACTTT. Its translation is CASSQGRTGAGYNSPLHF.

This clonotype has a count of ten or more. The chain combines TRBV4-3 with TRBJ2-1; D might be TRBD1 (7 bases). The CDR3 loop spans 14 amino acids. Trimming cost V 3 bases and J 3 bases, with 9 bases left between them. The germline V gene has CDR1 LGHNA and CDR2 YSLEER. The CDR3 sequence: CASSQRDSYNEQFF. The DNA of the CDR3 is TGCGCCAGCAGCCAGCGGGACAGCTACAATGAGCAGTTCTTC.

This sequence joins TRBV19 and TRBJ2-5; perhaps TRBD2 as D (5 bases). This CDR3 has 15 amino acids. Germline V CDR1 and CDR2: LNHDA, SQIVND (reference sequence). V was cut by 4 bases and J by 0 bases, with 12 bases left in between. Here the CDR3 reads CASSTGKDYQETQYF. The CDR3 DNA sequence: TGTGCCAGTAGTACTGGGAAGGACTACCAAGAGACCCAGTACTTC. The variable domain in full, with the rest retrieved from reference TRBV19 and TRBJ2-5, is DGGITQSPKYLFRKEGQNVTLSCEQNLNHDAMYWYRQDPGQGLRLIYYSQIVNDFQKGDIAEGYSVSREKKESFPLTVTSAQKNPTAFYLCASSTGKDYQETQYFGPGTRLLVL.

This clonotype showed up many times. J is TRBJ1-4 and V is TRBV20-1; D gene ambiguous. CDR1 DFQATT and CDR2 SNEGSKA come from the germline V gene (reference sequence). V lost 4 bases and J lost 6, with 9 bases in between. This CDR3 spans 12 amino acids. The CDR3: CSANRLYEKLFF. The CDR3 DNA reads as TGCAGTGCTAACCGGCTTTATGAAAAACTGTTTTTT.

V and J are TRBV20-1 and TRBJ2-1; no reliable D call. Deletions cut 6 bases from V and 4 bases from J, with 10 bases between. Germline CDR1 DFQATT, CDR2 SNEGSKA (reference sequence). The CDR3 consists of 12 residues. CDR3 in amino acids: CSAGHRYNEQFF. The CDR3 bases are TGCAGTGCCGGCCATCGTTACAATGAGCAGTTCTTC.

In this sample, this clonotype turned up many times. This sequence joins TRBV13 and TRBJ1-1; maybe TRBD1 (5 bases). Trimming shortened V by 5 bases and J by 7 bases, and 8 bases separated the two germline ends. CDR3 length: 11 amino acids. Germline CDR1 is PRHDT and CDR2 is FYEKMQ (reference sequence). CDR3 protein: CASSGGDEAFF. CDR3 nucleotides: TGTGCCAGCAGCGGGGGTGATGAAGCTTTCTTT.

At least ten counts were recorded for this clonotype. This chain connects TRBV28 to TRBJ1-5; D possibly corresponds to TRBD1 (5 bases). Germline V gives CDR1 MDHEN, CDR2 SYDVKM. Trimming removed 6 bases at V and 0 bases at J, with 15 bases between. CDR3 length: 16 amino acids. This CDR3 is CASSTRGIGSNQPQHF. DNA for the CDR3: TGTGCCAGCAGCACTAGGGGAATCGGTAGCAATCAGCCCCAGCATTTT.

This clonotype was picked up many times. The chain joins TRBV28 to TRBJ1-4; TRBD1 matches at 10 bases. Germline CDR1 MDHEN, CDR2 SYDVKM. J gave up 4 bases and V 4 bases, and 6 bases lay outside the gene matches. The CDR3 sequence is 16 residues long. The CDR3 nucleotides are TGTGCCAGCAGTTCCCCGGACAGGGGGATTAATGAAAAACTGTTTTTT. Residues: CASSSPDRGINEKLFF. The variable domain in full, completed from reference TRBV28 and TRBJ1-4, reads DVKVTQSSRYLVKRTGEKVFLECVQDMDHENMFWYRQDPGLGLRLIYFSYDVKMKEKGDIPEGYSVSREKKERFSLILESASTNQTSMYLCASSSPDRGINEKLFFGSGTQLSVL.

The DNA for the CDR3 is TGTGCCAGCAGCTTAGGACGGGTCGGACAGGGCGAGAACACTGAAGCTTTCTTT. Protein sequence: CASSLGRVGQGENTEAFF. The V gene is TRBV11-2, the J gene TRBJ1-1; 8 bases are a match to TRBD1. With V trimmed by 1 base and J by 1 base, 11 bases remained unmatched. Germline loops: CDR1 SGHAT, CDR2 FQNNGV. This CDR3 region has 18 residues.

This clonotype was recorded at least ten times. J is TRBJ1-3 and V is TRBV10-3; perhaps TRBD1 as D (6 bases). This CDR3 is built from 16 residues. V was shortened by 1 base and J by 2 bases, with 12 bases between the two germline ends. Germline loops: CDR1 ENHRY, CDR2 SYGVKD. CDR3 sequence reads: CAISEWPGAAGNTIYF. CDR3 in DNA: TGTGCCATCAGTGAGTGGCCGGGGGCAGCTGGAAACACCATATATTTT.

A word on this clonotype: Given a much more abundant clone one base away, this may be a read error. V and J are TRBV29-1 and TRBJ2-7, with D possibly TRBD2 on 5 matching bases. The CDR3 extends over 13 amino acids. CDR1 and CDR2 from the germline V gene are SQVTM and ANQGSEA. The CDR3 is CSVVGLYSCEQYF. The CDR3, as DNA: TGCAGCGTTGTCGGACTGTACTCCTGCGAGCAGTACTTC.

This clonotype showed up many times. The chain links TRBV5-5 to TRBJ2-1; D remains unclear. Germline V CDR1 and CDR2: SGHKS, YYEKEE (reference sequence). The CDR3 runs to 16 residues. V lost 1 base to trimming and J lost 0 bases, with 11 bases between them. The CDR3 sequence is CASSLSGLSSYNEQFF. In nucleotides, the CDR3 is TGTGCCAGCAGCTTGTCGGGCCTCAGCTCCTACAATGAGCAGTTCTTC.

Points on this clonotype: A read error is possible here, since a much larger clone lies one base away. The chain carries TRBV7-2 and TRBJ2-2, with TRBD2 identical over 8 bases. The CDR3 has 16 amino acids. The V segment lost 5 bases and the J segment 3 bases; nucleotides outside the gene matches: 8. Germline assignment: CDR1 SGHTA and CDR2 FQGNSA. Written as DNA, the CDR3 is TGTGCCAGCAGCCCCCTGCCGGGAGGGGACACCGGGGAGCTGTTTTTT. This gives the protein CASSPLPGGDTGELFF.

This clonotype was counted a few times. This sequence joins TRBV19 and TRBJ2-5; TRBD2 matches at 8 bases. This CDR3 is 16 amino acids long. J was trimmed by 7 bases and V by 5 bases; bases with no gene match: 15. CDR1 and CDR2 from the germline V gene are LNHDA and SQIVND (reference sequence). In nucleotides, the CDR3 is TGTGCCAGTAGTCTCCCAGGGACTAGTATTGAGGTGACCCAGTACTTC. Translated, it gives CASSLPGTSIEVTQYF.

This clonotype has at least ten counts. The chain recombines TRBV19 with TRBJ2-1; D remains unclear. The germline V and J ends were trimmed by 3 bases and 4 bases, with 13 bases remaining between them. The CDR3 totals 15 residues. Germline CDR1 reads LNHDA; CDR2 reads SQIVND (reference sequence). The CDR3 region has the DNA TGTGCCAGTAGTATCCCTATTTACGGATACAATGAGCAGTTCTTC. It is translated as CASSIPIYGYNEQFF.

This clonotype was counted many times. The chain couples TRBV4-1 to TRBJ2-1; TRBD2 agrees at 14 bases. V lost 4 bases to trimming and J lost 6 bases; unmatched junction nucleotides: 5. The CDR3 is made up of 16 amino acids. Germline CDR1 is MGHRA and CDR2 is YSYEKL. The CDR3 is CASSLLTSGGANEQFF. In DNA form, the CDR3 reads TGCGCCAGCAGCCTCCTGACTAGCGGGGGGGCCAATGAGCAGTTCTTC.

This clonotype was detected many times. The V and J genes are TRBV7-9 and TRBJ2-1; D is unclear. CDR1 is SEHNR and CDR2 is FQNEAQ in the germline V gene (reference sequence). The CDR3 contains 13 residues. Trimming stripped 5 bases from V and 6 bases from J, with 11 bases between. The CDR3 is CASSRPPPNEQFF. The CDR3 DNA is TGTGCCAGCAGCAGACCCCCCCCCAATGAGCAGTTCTTC.

The table lists this clonotype with many counts. This chain uses TRBV25-1 with TRBJ2-3, with D maybe TRBD2 (6 bases). V lost 0 bases, J lost 5 bases, and 15 bases lay in between. Germline CDR1 and CDR2: MGHDK and SYGVNS. The CDR3 totals 16 residues. As DNA, the CDR3 is TGTGCCAGCAGTGAATACGGGAGCAGACTCGGAGATACGCAGTATTTT. As protein: CASSEYGSRLGDTQYF.

This clonotype was observed many times. This chain uses TRBV5-1 with TRBJ2-3; 7 positions match TRBD1. The CDR3 runs to 16 residues. Germline V gene sequence: CDR1 SGHRS, CDR2 YFSETQ. V lost 4 bases, J lost 0 bases, and 8 bases stayed unmatched. In nucleotides, the CDR3 is TGCGCCAGCAGCCAGGGACAGCACACTAGCACAGATACGCAGTATTTT. The encoded protein is CASSQGQHTSTDTQYF.

This clonotype was recorded at least ten times. The chain recombines TRBV5-1 with TRBJ2-5; TRBD1 matches at 8 bases. This CDR3 has 13 amino acids. CDR1 is SGHRS, CDR2 YFSETQ, per germline. V trimming: 7 bases; J trimming: 5 bases; junction bases outside the gene matches: 7. CDR3 region: CASGGQGGETQYF. CDR3 in DNA: TGCGCCAGCGGCGGACAGGGTGGTGAGACCCAGTACTTC.

This clonotype was observed a handful of times. V and J are TRBV20-1 and TRBJ2-7, with 8 bases aligning to TRBD2. There are 16 residues in the CDR3. CDR1 is DFQATT and CDR2 is SNEGSKA in the germline V gene (reference sequence). J was trimmed by 0 bases and V by 3 bases; bases with no gene match: 10. For the CDR3, the DNA is TGCAGTGCTAGCCATCAACAGCGGGGGAGCTCCTACGAGCAGTACTTC. It translates to CSASHQQRGSSYEQYF.

In this sample, this clonotype turned up many times. J is TRBJ2-5 and V is TRBV24-1; 8 positions match TRBD2. V was clipped by 2 bases and J by 1 base; unmatched bases: 2. CDR3 length: 15 residues. The V gene's germline CDR1 is KGHDR and CDR2 SFDVKD. The CDR3 is CATSDSGGVQETQYF. CDR3 coding DNA: TGTGCCACCAGTGATTCCGGGGGGGTCCAAGAGACCCAGTACTTC.

This clonotype came up a few times. The V and J genes are TRBV28 and TRBJ2-7, with 7 positions matching TRBD1. V lost 6 bases to trimming and J lost 3 bases; unmatched junction nucleotides: 11. The CDR3 has 15 residues. Germline lookup yields CDR1 MDHEN and CDR2 SYDVKM. CDR3 in DNA: TGTGCCAGCAGCCCCCGGGACAGTGTTTTCTACGAGCAGTACTTC. Its translation is CASSPRDSVFYEQYF.

This clonotype was counted ten times or more. The chain employs TRBV7-3 and TRBJ2-1; D perhaps matches TRBD2 (5 bases). The CDR3 loop spans 14 amino acids. The V gene's germline CDR1 is SGHTA and CDR2 FQGTGA. Trimming took off 0 bases at V and 8 bases at J, with 11 bases between the two ends. The CDR3 DNA follows: TGTGCCAGCAGCTTAACTAGCGTTAACGATGAGCAGTTCTTC. This encodes CASSLTSVNDEQFF. Filled out from reference TRBV7-3 and TRBJ2-1, the complete variable domain reads GAGVSQTPSNKVTEKGKYVELRCDPISGHTALYWYRQSLGQGPEFLIYFQGTGAADDSGLPNDRFFAVRPEGSVSTLKIQRTERGDSAVYLCASSLTSVNDEQFFGPGTRLTVL.

This clonotype came up many times. The rearrangement uses TRBV29-1 and TRBJ1-2; D gene unclear. Trimming pared 3 bases from V and 8 bases from J, leaving 4 bases between. Germline V gives CDR1 SQVTM, CDR2 ANQGSEA. The CDR3 contains 9 residues. The CDR3: CSVDTGYTF. CDR3 nucleotide sequence: TGCAGCGTTGATACGGGCTACACCTTC. Based on the CDR3 plus reference TRBV29-1 and TRBJ1-2, the full variable domain is SAVISQKPSRDICQRGTSLTIQCQVDSQVTMMFWYRQQPGQSLTLIATANQGSEATYESGFVIDKFPISRPNLTFSTLTVSNMSPEDSSIYLCSVDTGYTFGSGTRLTVV.

This clonotype was picked up many times. This chain uses TRBV7-2 with TRBJ2-7, with D perhaps TRBD1 (6 bases). V was clipped by 2 bases and J by 2 bases, with 13 bases between them. The CDR3 extends over 15 amino acids. Germline V CDR1 and CDR2: SGHTA, FQGNSA. In DNA form, the CDR3 reads TGTGCCAGCAGCTTATGGACAGCCCAGCCCTACGAGCAGTACTTC. This translates into CASSLWTAQPYEQYF.

This clonotype was observed many times. The V gene is TRBV12-3 or TRBV12-4, the J gene TRBJ1-3; 9 bases map to TRBD1. The V segment lost 6 bases and the J segment 4 bases; nucleotides outside the gene matches: 7. There are 15 residues in the CDR3. CDR3: CASSGQGTQGNTIYF. The CDR3 DNA reads as TGTGCCAGCAGCGGACAGGGGACTCAAGGAAACACCATATATTTT.

This clonotype was seen repeatedly, ten times or more. This chain uses TRBV11-2 with TRBJ1-2; D is unresolved. The CDR3 length is 14 residues. The V and J ends lost 0 bases and 7 bases respectively, with 12 bases between them. Germline CDR1 and CDR2: SGHAT and FQNNGV. The CDR3 region has the DNA TGTGCCAGCAGCTTAGATTACAGTACCTTTGGCTACACCTTC. It yields the protein CASSLDYSTFGYTF.